This paragraph covers one T cell receptor (beta chain) sequence. Its specificity is not known. The data belong to a study of identifying expanded T cells in peripheral blood. Regarding the study as a whole: Clone count variance between roughly two-week samples rose with total template count.

V dropped 7 bases and J dropped 4; count of bases not matched to a gene: 10. This CDR3 is 15 amino acids long. Looked up from germline, CDR1 is WSHSY and CDR2 is SAAADI. This table comes from immunoSEQ multiplex PCR, and its TCRdb copy is limited to in-frame clones, with some not included. The table shows about 58,000 clones, with approximately 83% occurring only once. Input material: blood. This TCR derives from a person aged 18 to 75 in good health. The chain couples TRBV10-2 to TRBJ1-2; 9 positions agree with TRBD1. The CDR3 sequence is CASTHSGQGSYGYTF. The CDR3, as DNA: TGCGCCAGCACCCACTCGGGACAGGGAAGCTATGGCTACACCTTC.